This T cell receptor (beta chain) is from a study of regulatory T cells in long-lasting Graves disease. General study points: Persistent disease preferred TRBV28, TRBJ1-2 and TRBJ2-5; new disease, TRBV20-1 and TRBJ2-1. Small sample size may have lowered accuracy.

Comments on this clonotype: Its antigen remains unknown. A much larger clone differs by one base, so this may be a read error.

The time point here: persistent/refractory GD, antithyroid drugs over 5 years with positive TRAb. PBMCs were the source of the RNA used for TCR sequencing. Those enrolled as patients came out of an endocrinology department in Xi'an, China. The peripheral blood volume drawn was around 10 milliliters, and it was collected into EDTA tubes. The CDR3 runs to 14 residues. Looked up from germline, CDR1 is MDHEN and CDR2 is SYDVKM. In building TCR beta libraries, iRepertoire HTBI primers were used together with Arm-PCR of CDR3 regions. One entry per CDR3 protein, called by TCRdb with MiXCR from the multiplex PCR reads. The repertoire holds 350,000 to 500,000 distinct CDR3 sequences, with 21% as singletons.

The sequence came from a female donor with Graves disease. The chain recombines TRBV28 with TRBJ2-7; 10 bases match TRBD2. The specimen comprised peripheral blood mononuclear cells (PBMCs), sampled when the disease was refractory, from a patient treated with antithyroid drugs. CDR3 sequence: CASRDSGGSYEQSF. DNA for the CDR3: TGTGCCAGCAGAGATAGCGGGGGGTCCTACGAGCAGTCCTTC.